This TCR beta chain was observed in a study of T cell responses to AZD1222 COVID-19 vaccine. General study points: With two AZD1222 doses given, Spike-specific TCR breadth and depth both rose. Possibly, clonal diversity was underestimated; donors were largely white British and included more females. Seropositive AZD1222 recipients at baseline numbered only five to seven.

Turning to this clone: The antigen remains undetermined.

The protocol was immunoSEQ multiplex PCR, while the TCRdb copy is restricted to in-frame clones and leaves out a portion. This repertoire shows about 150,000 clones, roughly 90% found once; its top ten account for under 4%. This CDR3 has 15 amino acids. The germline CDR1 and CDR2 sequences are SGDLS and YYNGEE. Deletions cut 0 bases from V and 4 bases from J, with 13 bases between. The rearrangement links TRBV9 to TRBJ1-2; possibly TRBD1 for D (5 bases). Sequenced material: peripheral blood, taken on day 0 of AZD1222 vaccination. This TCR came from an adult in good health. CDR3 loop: CASSVGGDGAYGYTF. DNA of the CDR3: TGTGCCAGCAGCGTAGGGGGGGACGGAGCCTATGGCTACACCTTC.